Shown below are 23 T cell receptor beta chains from a single sample sequenced in a study of shared clonotypes between healthy human individuals. The data were produced by immunoSEQ multiplex PCR, yet TCRdb's version contains in-frame clones alone and is incomplete. The repertoire holds about 820,000 clones, with 90% to 95% as singletons. CD45RO-negative cells were positively selected for CCR7, leaving out terminally differentiated effector memory CD45RA+ cells. The sample comprised naive CD8+ T cells sorted from blood. The receptor set was obtained from a young man in good health.

The CDR3 is CASSLRWGEDRAYNEQFF. CDR3 DNA sequence: TGTGCCAGCAGCTTAAGGTGGGGGGAGGACAGGGCCTACAATGAGCAGTTCTTC. V usage is TRBV13 and J usage is TRBJ2-1, with TRBD1 matching 8 bases. Per the germline V gene, CDR1 is PRHDT and CDR2 is FYEKMQ (reference sequence). The CDR3 is made up of 18 amino acids. V trimming: 2 bases; J trimming: 2 bases; junction bases outside the gene matches: 11.

The rearrangement joins TRBV7-9 to TRBJ2-7; a possible D gene is TRBD2 (6 bases). Looked up from germline, CDR1 is SEHNR and CDR2 is FQNEAQ (reference sequence). The CDR3 has 16 residues. Trimming removed 5 bases at V and 3 bases at J, with 20 bases between. CDR3 nucleotides: TGTGCCAGCAGCCCACGAGGGACTTCCCCCGGCTACGAGCAGTACTTC. Translating it yields CASSPRGTSPGYEQYF.

CDR3 DNA sequence: TGCAGCGTCCTCGGAGCTAGCGGGAGATCCTACGAGCAGTACTTC. This gives the protein CSVLGASGRSYEQYF. The chain recombines TRBV29-1 with TRBJ2-7; 10 bases are a match to TRBD2. Germline CDR1 and CDR2: SQVTM and ANQGSEA. V shed 6 bases and J 1 base; nucleotides not matched to a gene: 9. The CDR3 has 15 amino acids.

The chain employs TRBV27 and TRBJ2-2; 7 bases map to TRBD1. Germline values: CDR1 MNHEY, CDR2 SMNVEV (reference sequence). There are 13 residues in the CDR3. Germline trimming cut 5 bases from V and 8 bases from J; bases unmatched to any gene: 5. This CDR3 reads CASSHTGAGELFF. CDR3 DNA sequence: TGTGCCAGCAGTCATACAGGGGCTGGGGAGCTGTTTTTT.

The chain employs TRBV9 and TRBJ2-5; TRBD1 matches 9 bases. Germline assignment: CDR1 SGDLS and CDR2 YYNGEE. The CDR3 has 14 amino acids. V gave up 4 bases and J gave up 4 bases; unmatched junction bases: 5. Written as DNA, the CDR3 is TGTGCCAGCAGCATCGGGACAGGGTTAGAGACCCAGTACTTC. It specifies CASSIGTGLETQYF.

The chain recombines TRBV5-5 with TRBJ1-1, with 10 bases aligning to TRBD1. V dropped 2 bases and J dropped 0; count of bases not matched to a gene: 7. CDR1 is SGHKS and CDR2 is YYEKEE in the germline V gene (reference sequence). The CDR3 has 17 residues. This CDR3 is CASSFPGQGTMNTEAFF. The CDR3 region has the DNA TGTGCCAGCAGCTTTCCGGGACAGGGGACCATGAACACTGAAGCTTTCTTT.

The chain combines TRBV2 with TRBJ2-7, with D perhaps TRBD2 (5 bases). The CDR3 consists of 12 residues. Trimming cost V 6 bases and J 3 bases, with 9 bases left between them. Germline V CDR1 and CDR2: SNHLY, FYNNEI. Here the CDR3 DNA reads TGTGCCAGCAGACTAGACATCTACGAGCAGTACTTC. As protein: CASRLDIYEQYF.

The chain links TRBV5-5 to TRBJ2-7, with no clear D. V was shortened by 4 bases and J by 3 bases, with 5 bases between the two germline ends. CDR1 SGHKS and CDR2 YYEKEE come from the germline V gene (reference sequence). The CDR3 length is 11 residues. The CDR3 loop reads CASSPDYEQYF. CDR3 nucleotides: TGTGCCAGCAGCCCGGACTACGAGCAGTACTTC. Full variable domain (missing parts from reference TRBV5-5 and TRBJ2-7): DAGVTQSPTHLIKTRGQQVTLRCSPISGHKSVSWYQQVLGQGPQFIFQYYEKEERGRGNFPDRFSARQFPNYSSELNVNALLLGDSALYLCASSPDYEQYFGPGTRLTVT.

The J gene is TRBJ1-2, the V gene TRBV2; D gene unclear. The V end lost 8 bases, the J end lost 5 bases, and 15 bases lay between the germline ends. Germline CDR1 is SNHLY and CDR2 is FYNNEI. This CDR3 region has 13 residues. CDR3 sequence: CASPPGAVYGYTF. In DNA, the CDR3 is TGTGCCAGCCCCCCCGGCGCGGTATATGGCTACACCTTC.

CDR3 nucleotide sequence: TGTGCCAGCAGCCTAGGACAGGGTGGCGAGCAGTACTTC. Amino acid sequence: CASSLGQGGEQYF. The genes are TRBV28 and TRBJ2-7; 8 positions agree with TRBD1. V gave up 6 bases and J gave up 6 bases; unmatched junction bases: 7. The CDR3 runs 13 residues. Per germline, CDR1 MDHEN and CDR2 SYDVKM.

This clone came up a few times. Other DNA sequences of this sample code for an identical CDR3. V is TRBV4-1 and J is TRBJ2-7; the D gene is possibly TRBD1 (5 bases). The V gene lost 1 base and the J gene lost 1 base, with 11 bases spanning the gap. This CDR3 has 15 residues. CDR1 MGHRA and CDR2 YSYEKL come from the germline V gene. This CDR3 reads CASSQVGAGSYEQYF. The CDR3 DNA follows: TGCGCCAGCAGCCAAGTTGGCGCAGGGTCCTACGAGCAGTACTTC.

The chain links TRBV19 to TRBJ2-7; D remains ambiguous. Looked up from germline, CDR1 is LNHDA and CDR2 is SQIVND (reference sequence). The CDR3 covers 15 residues. Trimming stripped 5 bases from V and 2 bases from J, with 16 bases between. The CDR3 region has the DNA TGTGCCAGTAGTCTCAATTCGGACGGAGCCTACGAGCAGTACTTC. It encodes CASSLNSDGAYEQYF.

The J gene is TRBJ2-2, the V gene TRBV18; D not certain. V dropped 3 bases and J dropped 4 bases, with 12 bases sitting between them. The CDR3 consists of 15 residues. Germline CDR1 reads KGHSH; CDR2 reads LQKENI. The CDR3 sequence is CASSPPASATGELFF. Written as DNA, the CDR3 is TGTGCCAGCTCACCCCCGGCCAGTGCCACCGGGGAGCTGTTTTTT.

The chain carries TRBV7-9 and TRBJ2-2, with 8 bases matching TRBD1. Unmatched junction bases numbered 12, after V lost 1 base and J lost 11 bases. Germline-derived CDR1 and CDR2 are SEHNR and FQNEAQ (reference sequence). The CDR3 spans 16 residues. CDR3 amino acids: CASSLVRQGHLVELFF. CDR3 bases: TGTGCCAGCAGCTTAGTTCGACAGGGGCATTTGGTTGAGCTGTTTTTT.

The chain recombines TRBV4-1 with TRBJ2-7; possible D gene TRBD1, 6 bases. This CDR3 region has 13 residues. CDR1 is MGHRA, CDR2 YSYEKL, per germline. V dropped 1 base and J dropped 3 bases, with 7 bases sitting between them. CDR3 in amino acids: CASSQGDNYEQYF. The CDR3, as DNA: TGCGCCAGCAGCCAAGGGGACAACTACGAGCAGTACTTC.

The sample holds one count of this clone. The chain carries TRBV29-1 and TRBJ1-2; D perhaps matches TRBD1 (6 bases). The V and J ends lost 4 bases and 5 bases respectively, with 11 bases between them. The germline gives CDR1 SQVTM, CDR2 ANQGSEA. The CDR3 contains 12 residues. The CDR3 protein is CSVGGHSYGYTF. DNA for the CDR3: TGCAGCGTTGGGGGGCATAGTTATGGCTACACCTTC.

The V call is TRBV7-8, the J call TRBJ2-1; 11 positions agree with TRBD2. The V segment lost 5 bases and the J segment 9 bases; nucleotides outside the gene matches: 9. The V gene's germline CDR1 is SGHVS and CDR2 FQNEAQ. This CDR3 is built from 15 residues. CDR3 DNA: TGTGCCAGCAGCCCCCGACTAGCGGGATATATTGAGCAGTTCTTC. Protein product: CASSPRLAGYIEQFF.

This clone was seen once. The chain links TRBV6-1 to TRBJ2-7, with 9 bases matching TRBD2. The CDR3 runs to 15 residues. Looked up from germline, CDR1 is MNHNS and CDR2 is SASEGT. The V gene end was trimmed by 8 bases and the J gene end by 3 bases; junction bases not matched to a gene: 11. CDR3 in amino acids: CASLQGLATIYEQYF. The CDR3 DNA follows: TGTGCCAGCCTCCAGGGACTAGCTACTATCTACGAGCAGTACTTC.

This sequence joins TRBV27 and TRBJ1-5; tentatively, D is TRBD1 (5 bases). Deletions cut 1 base from V and 2 bases from J, with 9 bases between. This CDR3 has 15 amino acids. Germline V lookup: CDR1 MNHEY, CDR2 SMNVEV (reference sequence). The CDR3 DNA reads TGTGCCAGCAGTTTATTGGGGCGAGGCAATCAGCCCCAGCATTTT. The encoded protein is CASSLLGRGNQPQHF.

The V gene is TRBV4-1, the J gene TRBJ1-1, with a weak D call TRBD1 (5 bases). The germline V and J ends were trimmed by 7 bases and 6 bases, with 18 bases remaining between them. This CDR3 is built from 14 residues. Germline lookup yields CDR1 MGHRA and CDR2 YSYEKL. CDR3 residues: CASTSTEARSEAFF. The CDR3, as DNA: TGCGCCAGCACTTCGACAGAGGCTCGCTCTGAAGCTTTCTTT.

The rearrangement uses TRBV29-1 and TRBJ2-1; 7 positions match TRBD2. Germline CDR1 and CDR2: SQVTM and ANQGSEA. CDR3 length: 15 amino acids. V was pared by 7 bases and J by 4 bases, with 13 bases of the junction left unmatched. The CDR3 DNA is TGCAGCGCAACTGGGGCGGGAGAGAGTTACAATGAGCAGTTCTTC. It codes for CSATGAGESYNEQFF.

The rearrangement joins TRBV18 to TRBJ2-7; unclear D gene. The germline V gene has CDR1 KGHSH and CDR2 LQKENI. V gave up 4 bases and J gave up 3 bases, with 10 bases separating them. The CDR3 spans 13 residues. For the CDR3, the DNA is TGTGCCAGCTCACAAGGCGGAATCTACGAGCAGTACTTC. Its protein is CASSQGGIYEQYF.

The rearrangement links TRBV7-8 to TRBJ2-3; 9 nucleotides match TRBD2. Germline values: CDR1 SGHVS, CDR2 FQNEAQ. With V trimmed by 3 bases and J by 3 bases, 13 bases remained unmatched. The CDR3 covers 18 residues. CDR3 coding DNA: TGTGCCAGCAGCTTCGGTCTAGCGGGATTGCACCCGACAGATACGCAGTATTTT. Its translation is CASSFGLAGLHPTDTQYF.